This TCR beta chain stems from a study of T cell responses to AZD1222 COVID-19 vaccine. The table came from immunoSEQ multiplex PCR; TCRdb's copy has only in-frame clones and leaves some out. The sample has roughly 100,000 clones; 88% are singletons. J was trimmed by 0 bases and V by 7 bases; bases with no gene match: 5. The germline gives CDR1 SGHAT, CDR2 FQNNGV. The CDR3 covers 15 residues. The sample here was peripheral blood, taken 28 days after the second AZD1222 dose. The chain uses TRBV11-2 and TRBJ2-3, with TRBD2 matching over 9 bases. The TCR was taken from an adult who received the AZD1222 COVID-19 vaccine. In DNA, the CDR3 is TGTGCCAGCACCCTAGCGGGACCTAGCACAGATACGCAGTATTTT. Residues: CASTLAGPSTDTQYF.